This T cell receptor beta chain was sequenced in a study of identical twins. Each CDR3 protein gets one entry after TCRdb re-called the 5' RACE reads with MiXCR. The sample shows 550,000 to 700,000 distinct CDR3 sequences, over 8.5% of them seen only once. Germline V CDR1 and CDR2: MNHEY, SMNVEV (reference sequence). This CDR3 is 17 amino acids long. In the case of this clonotype: At one of its ends the junction is not consistent with the germline gene, which may arise from a read error.

This same sample was also taken into another study, of yellow fever vaccine responses in identical twins.

The sequencing sample was made of PBMCs. This rearrangement joins TRBV27 to TRBJ2-1; TRBD2 aligns across 9 bases. The sequence was collected from a woman aged 18-29 years in good health. The CDR3 sequence: CASNLSGAGGSYNEQFF. The CDR3 DNA reads TGTGCCAGCAATTTAAGTGGCGCGGGGGGGTCCTACAATGAGCAGTTCTTC.